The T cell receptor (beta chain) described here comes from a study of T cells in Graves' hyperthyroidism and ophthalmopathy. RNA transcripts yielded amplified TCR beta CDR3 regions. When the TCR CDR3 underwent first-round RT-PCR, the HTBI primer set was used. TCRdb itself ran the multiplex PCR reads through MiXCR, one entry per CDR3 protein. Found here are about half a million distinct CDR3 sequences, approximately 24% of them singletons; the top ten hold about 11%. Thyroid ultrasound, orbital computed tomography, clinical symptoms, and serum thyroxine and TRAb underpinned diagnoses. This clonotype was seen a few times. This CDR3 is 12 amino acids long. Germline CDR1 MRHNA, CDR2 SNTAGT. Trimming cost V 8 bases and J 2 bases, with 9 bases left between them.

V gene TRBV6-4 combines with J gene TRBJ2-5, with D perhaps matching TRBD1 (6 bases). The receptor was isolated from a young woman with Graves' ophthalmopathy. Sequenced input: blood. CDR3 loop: CASGDKQETQYF. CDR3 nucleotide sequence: TGTGCCAGCGGGGACAAGCAAGAGACCCAGTACTTC.